Listed below are T cell receptor beta chains from one sample, sequenced in a study of PD-1 blockade in classical Hodgkin lymphoma. The table came from immunoSEQ multiplex PCR; TCRdb's copy has only in-frame clones and leaves some out. The sample records over 50,000 clones, nearly 90% being singletons. This specimen consisted of peripheral blood mononuclear cells (PBMCs), obtained before the fourth cycle of nivolumab. Receptors were obtained from a human donor with classical Hodgkin lymphoma. Each CDR3 is given with its conserved first and last residue. The order of the fields is J gene, clone size, D gene, CDR3 length, V gene, CDR3 protein, CDR3 DNA. The D gene is left open where the match is weak. Expanded clones are given a class, and other clones once, few, many or no size at all.

TRBJ1-1 once NA 15 TRBV19 CASSMVSVGNTEAFF TGTGCCAGTAGTATGGTTTCGGTGGGAAACACTGAAGCTTTCTTT
TRBJ2-1 NA TRBD2 15 TRBV4-2 CASSQGAGAANEQFF TGTGCCAGCAGCCAAGGAGCGGGGGCCGCCAATGAGCAGTTCTTC
TRBJ1-1 NA NA 15 TRBV5-1 CASSPVGLMNTEAFF TGCGCCAGCAGCCCGGTCGGACTAATGAACACTGAAGCTTTCTTT
TRBJ2-3 NA NA 13 TRBV9 CASSGGLGGTQYF TGTGCCAGCAGCGGAGGATTAGGGGGTACGCAGTATTTT
TRBJ1-4 NA TRBD1 16 TRBV5-1 CASSRLPGQGDEKLFF TGCGCCAGCAGCCGTCTGCCGGGACAGGGGGATGAAAAACTGTTTTTT
TRBJ2-7 NA NA 16 TRBV5-1 CASSALGDFFGYEQYF TGCGCCAGCAGCGCCCTTGGGGATTTCTTCGGGTACGAGCAGTACTTC
TRBJ2-7 NA NA 13 TRBV10-3 CAISESGPAGQYF TGTGCCATCAGTGAGTCTGGGCCCGCGGGGCAGTACTTC
TRBJ1-6 NA NA 13 TRBV14 CASSSQGGLSLHF TGTGCCAGCAGCTCCCAAGGGGGTTTGTCCCTCCACTTT
TRBJ2-5 NA NA 14 TRBV2 CASSEFVSEETQYF TGTGCCAGCAGTGAATTTGTCTCCGAAGAGACCCAGTACTTC
TRBJ1-1 NA TRBD1 13 TRBV29-1 CSVGGTGGTEAFF TGCAGCGTCGGGGGGACAGGGGGCACAGAAGCTTTCTTT
TRBJ1-1 NA NA 17 TRBV9 CASSVRAGEGVPTEAFF TGTGCCAGCAGCGTCCGGGCAGGGGAAGGGGTTCCCACTGAAGCTTTCTTT
TRBJ2-2 once NA 14 TRBV28 CASRFEIITGELFF TGTGCCAGCAGGTTCGAGATTATCACCGGGGAGCTGTTTTTT
TRBJ2-1 NA TRBD2 14 TRBV7-2 CASRAEAGIERQFF TGTGCCAGCAGGGCAGAAGCGGGGATCGAACGGCAGTTCTTC
TRBJ1-2 NA NA 12 TRBV27 CASSSSSYGYTF TGTGCCAGCAGTTCATCCAGCTATGGCTACACCTTC
TRBJ1-5 NA NA 13 TRBV18 CASSQGVNQPQHF TGTGCCAGCTCTCAAGGGGTAAATCAGCCCCAGCATTTT
TRBJ2-7 NA TRBD1 12 TRBV10-2 CATRQGAYEQYF TGCGCCACCAGGCAGGGGGCGTACGAGCAGTACTTC
TRBJ2-5 NA NA 15 TRBV5-1 CASSLTSKREETQYF TGCGCCAGCAGCTTGACGTCGAAGCGAGAAGAGACCCAGTACTTC
TRBJ2-5 NA NA 14 TRBV10-2 CASRATGFQETQYF TGCGCCAGCAGGGCAACAGGGTTCCAAGAGACCCAGTACTTC
TRBJ2-1 NA TRBD2 17 TRBV5-1 CASSPRGGPLSYNEQFF TGCGCCAGCAGCCCACGGGGGGGTCCACTCTCCTACAATGAGCAGTTCTTC
TRBJ1-5 NA NA 14 TRBV6-5 CASSYAGAYQPQHF TGTGCCAGCAGTTACGCAGGAGCTTATCAGCCCCAGCATTTT
TRBJ2-3 NA NA 15 TRBV19 CASSIGGLNTDTQYF TGTGCCAGTAGTATAGGGGGACTTAACACAGATACGCAGTATTTT